The 20 T cell receptor beta chains below come from one sample, sequenced in a study of early T cells in non-severe SARS-CoV-2 infection. One entry per CDR3 protein, called by TCRdb with MiXCR from the 5' RACE reads. This sample has about 60,000 distinct CDR3 sequences, with 8% to 9.5% found just once. The sample consisted of whole blood. All receptors derive from an adult who was a healthcare worker with PCR-confirmed SARS-CoV-2 infection or an uninfected control (not recorded which).

This clonotype was observed at least ten times. The chain carries TRBV4-2 and TRBJ1-5; unclear D gene. The CDR3 is made up of 14 amino acids. The germline V and J ends were trimmed by 0 bases and 9 bases, with 12 bases remaining between them. Germline CDR1 is LGHNA and CDR2 is YNFKEQ. The CDR3 loop is CASSQEIAMGPQHF. The DNA of the CDR3 is TGTGCCAGCAGCCAAGAGATAGCCATGGGGCCCCAGCATTTT.

V is TRBV11-2 and J is TRBJ2-7, with D unresolved. The germline V gene has CDR1 SGHAT and CDR2 FQNNGV. The V and J ends lost 0 bases and 7 bases respectively, with 7 bases between them. The CDR3 runs to 12 residues. In DNA form, the CDR3 reads TGTGCCAGCAGCTTAGATGAAAGAGAGCAGTACTTC. It encodes CASSLDEREQYF.

This clonotype has at least ten counts. Germline and junction disagree at one end, which may indicate a read error. The chain combines TRBV7-7 with TRBJ2-5; TRBD2 might be the D (6 bases). This CDR3 is 14 amino acids long. The germline V gene encodes CDR1 SSHAT and CDR2 FNYEAQ (reference sequence). In DNA form, the CDR3 reads TGTGCTAGCAGCGCCCACGGGGGTGGCGAGACCCAGTACTTC. Its translation: CASSAHGGGETQYF.

This clonotype occurred many times. This chain links TRBV7-2 with TRBJ2-1; possibly TRBD1 for D (6 bases). Germline V lookup: CDR1 SGHTA, CDR2 FQGNSA. The V end was cut by 4 bases, the J end by 4 bases, with 14 bases between. The CDR3 has 15 amino acids. The CDR3 coding sequence is TGTGCCAGCAGCTCCCAAGGGGGTTTGTACAATGAGCAGTTCTTC. It is translated as CASSSQGGLYNEQFF.

This clonotype was seen more than once but under ten times. This sequence joins TRBV11-2 and TRBJ2-2; D gene ambiguous. Looked up from germline, CDR1 is SGHAT and CDR2 is FQNNGV. The CDR3 is 14 residues long. V was pared by 2 bases and J by 4 bases, with 8 bases between. CDR3 in amino acids: CASSLMRTTGELFF. CDR3 in DNA: TGTGCCAGCAGCTTAATGCGGACCACCGGGGAGCTGTTTTTT. Based on the CDR3 plus reference TRBV11-2 and TRBJ2-2, the full variable domain is EAGVAQSPRYKIIEKRQSVAFWCNPISGHATLYWYQQILGQGPKLLIQFQNNGVVDDSQLPKDRFSAERLKGVDSTLKIQPAKLEDSAVYLCASSLMRTTGELFFGEGSRLTVL.

This chain uses TRBV2 with TRBJ1-5; D is ambiguous. The germline CDR1 and CDR2 sequences are SNHLY and FYNNEI. The germline V and J ends were trimmed by 8 bases and 0 bases, with 5 bases remaining between them. CDR3 length: 12 amino acids. CDR3 DNA: TGTGCCAGCTCAACTAGCAATCAGCCCCAGCATTTT. Protein: CASSTSNQPQHF.

This clonotype came up many times. This chain connects TRBV18 to TRBJ2-5; 11 nucleotides line up with TRBD2. Germline V lookup: CDR1 KGHSH, CDR2 LQKENI. The CDR3 is 18 amino acids. The J segment lost 5 bases and the V segment lost 5 bases, leaving 16 bases of the junction unmatched. The CDR3 DNA is TGTGCCAGCTCAACCTTACCCTTAGCGGGAGGGCCGTCGGAGACCCAGTACTTC. It codes for CASSTLPLAGGPSETQYF.

This clonotype was counted ten times or more. This chain connects TRBV5-4 to TRBJ1-1; D not certain. Germline CDR1 and CDR2: SGHNT and YYREEE (reference sequence). V was shortened by 4 bases and J by 0 bases, with 13 bases between the two germline ends. The CDR3 covers 15 residues. CDR3 region: CASSPEMVVNTEAFF. In nucleotides, the CDR3 is TGTGCCAGCAGCCCTGAGATGGTAGTGAACACTGAAGCTTTCTTT.

Ten or more counts support this clonotype. This rearrangement joins TRBV28 to TRBJ1-1; the D is unclear. Germline V CDR1 and CDR2: MDHEN, SYDVKM. V was trimmed by 5 bases and J by 0 bases, leaving 10 bases between them. The CDR3 runs 14 residues. CDR3: CASSLGLLNTEAFF. The DNA for the CDR3 is TGTGCCAGCAGTCTTGGATTGTTGAACACTGAAGCTTTCTTT.

The chain employs TRBV20-1 and TRBJ2-5; the D gene could be TRBD1 or TRBD2 (5 bases each). From germline, CDR1 is DFQATT and CDR2 SNEGSKA (reference sequence). This CDR3 is 20 amino acids long. Trimming stripped 0 bases from V and 4 bases from J, with 30 bases between. The chain's CDR3 is CSARDGTSRVSAWQRETQYF. The CDR3 DNA reads TGCAGTGCTAGAGACGGCACCTCCAGGGTTAGCGCATGGCAGAGAGAGACCCAGTACTTC.

The chain carries TRBV28 and TRBJ2-7; D is possibly TRBD1 (5 bases). This CDR3 has 12 residues. Germline lookup yields CDR1 MDHEN and CDR2 SYDVKM. V gave up 10 bases and J gave up 3 bases, with 13 bases separating them. CDR3 bases: TGTGCCAACAGGCTCCAGGGCTACGAGCAGTACTTC. Amino acids: CANRLQGYEQYF.

The chain carries TRBV19 and TRBJ1-4; no reliable D call. Trimming took off 7 bases at V and 8 bases at J, with 14 bases between the two ends. This CDR3 spans 13 amino acids. From germline, CDR1 is LNHDA and CDR2 SQIVND (reference sequence). The CDR3 loop is CASNRLGGEKLFF. The CDR3 DNA reads TGTGCCAGTAACAGACTTGGAGGGGAAAAACTGTTTTTT.

This clonotype was observed many times. V gene TRBV12-5 combines with J gene TRBJ2-1, with 7 bases fitting TRBD2. Germline CDR1 reads LGHNT; CDR2 reads FRNRAP. Trimming removed 5 bases from V and 7 bases from J; junction bases left unmatched: 11. The CDR3 sequence is 15 residues long. CDR3 in amino acids: CASGPGLGIPNEQFF. The CDR3 DNA sequence: TGTGCTAGTGGTCCCGGACTAGGGATCCCAAATGAGCAGTTCTTC.

This clonotype was recorded many times. The rearrangement links TRBV5-6 to TRBJ1-5; TRBD1 might be the D (6 bases). Germline V CDR1 and CDR2: SGHDT, YYEEEE. Trimming stripped 4 bases from V and 0 bases from J, with 17 bases between. This CDR3 is 17 amino acids long. CDR3 bases: TGTGCCAGCAGCACCGGACAGTTTTATAATAGCAATCAGCCCCAGCATTTT. It is translated as CASSTGQFYNSNQPQHF.

The V call is TRBV11-2, the J call TRBJ2-1; a possible D gene is TRBD1 (5 bases). Germline V lookup: CDR1 SGHAT, CDR2 FQNNGV. This CDR3 has 15 residues. The V gene lost 6 bases and the J gene lost 2 bases, with 14 bases spanning the gap. The CDR3 DNA reads as TGTGCCAGCAGACCGACAGTCTCCCCCTACAATGAGCAGTTCTTC. This encodes CASRPTVSPYNEQFF.

There are many counts of this clonotype. The chain combines TRBV14 with TRBJ2-7; D gene unclear. This CDR3 comprises 12 residues. CDR1 SGHDN and CDR2 FVKESK come from the germline V gene. V lost 4 bases, J lost 3 bases, and 7 bases lay in between. CDR3 sequence reads: CASSPANYEQYF. For the CDR3, the DNA is TGTGCCAGCAGCCCGGCTAACTACGAGCAGTACTTC. The variable domain in full, completed from reference TRBV14 and TRBJ2-7, reads EAGVTQFPSHSVIEKGQTVTLRCDPISGHDNLYWYRRVMGKEIKFLLHFVKESKQDESGMPNNRFLAERTGGTYSTLKVQPAELEDSGVYFCASSPANYEQYFGPGTRLTVT.

This chain links TRBV5-1 with TRBJ2-1, with a weak D call TRBD1 (6 bases). Per the germline V gene, CDR1 is SGHRS and CDR2 is YFSETQ. The CDR3 sequence is 13 residues long. The V end was cut by 4 bases, the J end by 9 bases, with 14 bases between. CDR3 in amino acids: CASSRDTGFEQFF. In nucleotides, the CDR3 is TGCGCCAGCAGCAGGGACACAGGGTTTGAGCAGTTCTTC.

This clonotype was detected only a few times. The chain has TRBV4-2 and TRBJ2-1; 8 bases map to TRBD2. Per germline, CDR1 LGHNA and CDR2 YNFKEQ. V shed 6 bases and J 8 bases; nucleotides not matched to a gene: 9. The CDR3 contains 14 residues. The CDR3 spells CASRNLAGSDEQFF. CDR3 sequence (DNA): TGTGCCAGCAGGAACCTAGCGGGCTCGGATGAGCAGTTCTTC.

There are many counts of this clonotype. The gene calls are TRBV16 and TRBJ2-1; 8 bases agree with TRBD2. CDR3 length: 13 amino acids. Per the germline V gene, CDR1 is KGHSY and CDR2 is FQNENV. With V trimmed by 4 bases and J by 15 bases, 11 bases remained unmatched. This chain's CDR3 is CASSLGPGLGGFF. CDR3 DNA: TGTGCCAGCAGCCTAGGACCGGGACTAGGAGGGTTCTTC.

This chain uses TRBV19 with TRBJ2-1; D possibly corresponds to TRBD1 (6 bases). This CDR3 comprises 14 residues. V shed 4 bases and J shed 4 bases, with 11 bases lying between them. Germline V gene sequence: CDR1 LNHDA, CDR2 SQIVND (reference sequence). The CDR3 is CASSTPGAYNEQFF. In DNA, the CDR3 is TGTGCCAGTAGTACTCCAGGGGCTTACAATGAGCAGTTCTTC.